These T cell receptor beta chains were read from a single sample in a study of cytomegalovirus exposure and HLA in healthy donors. Profiling relied on immunoSEQ multiplex PCR, and the TCRdb table lists in-frame clones only, not all of them. The sample carries about 190,000 clones, approximately 85% recorded once. The sample taken for sequencing was PBMCs. Source of these receptors: a woman aged 18-30 years in good health and CMV-seronegative. Both conserved end residues are part of each CDR3. The order of the fields is V gene, J gene, D gene, clone size, CDR3 protein, CDR3 DNA. D genes are given only for firm matches. The size field is filled for only some rows; it gives once, few, many or a size class.

>TRBV28|TRBJ1-5|TRBD1|NA
CASRYRQGLEDQPQHF
TGTGCCAGCAGATATCGACAGGGGTTAGAGGATCAGCCCCAGCATTTT
>TRBV10-2|TRBJ2-7|NA|NA
CASSPSSYEQYF
TGCGCCAGCAGCCCGAGCTCCTACGAGCAGTACTTC
>TRBV15|TRBJ1-5|NA|NA
CATSSTRGFQPQHF
TGTGCCACCAGCAGTACCCGAGGCTTTCAGCCCCAGCATTTT
>TRBV25-1|TRBJ1-3|NA|NA
CASSGTALGNTIYF
TGTGCCAGCAGTGGGACAGCGCTCGGAAACACCATATATTTT
>TRBV5-1|TRBJ2-7|TRBD1|NA
CASSTLDRGYEQYF
TGCGCCAGCAGCACCCTGGACAGGGGGTACGAGCAGTACTTC
>TRBV4-2|TRBJ1-2|NA|NA
CASSQDSPDNYGYTF
TGTGCCAGCAGCCAAGATTCTCCAGATAACTATGGCTACACCTTC
>TRBV5-1|TRBJ2-3|NA|NA
CASSLATGIKTDTQYF
TGCGCCAGCAGCTTGGCCACCGGGATTAAAACAGATACGCAGTATTTT
>TRBV19|TRBJ2-3|NA|NA
CASSTIADTDTQYF
TGTGCCAGTAGTACGATAGCGGACACAGATACGCAGTATTTT
>TRBV7-9|TRBJ2-3|NA|NA
CASSLVTGEGDTQYF
TGTGCCAGCAGCTTAGTGACCGGCGAGGGAGATACGCAGTATTTT
>TRBV6-5|TRBJ2-1|NA|NA
CASSYSSGNEQFF
TGTGCCAGCAGTTACTCGTCGGGCAATGAGCAGTTCTTC
>TRBV6-6|TRBJ1-6|NA|NA
CASRSEGIDSPLHF
TGTGCCAGCAGATCAGAGGGTATCGATTCACCCCTCCACTTT
>TRBV25-1|TRBJ2-1|TRBD2|NA
CATHVAGGDYNEQFF
TGTGCCACCCACGTAGCGGGAGGTGACTACAATGAGCAGTTCTTC
>TRBV6-5|TRBJ1-5|NA|few
CASSYSGVSNQPQHF
TGTGCCAGCAGTTATTCAGGGGTTAGCAATCAGCCCCAGCATTTT
>TRBV5-1|TRBJ2-3|TRBD2|NA
CASRLAIADTQYF
TGCGCCAGCCGACTAGCAATCGCAGATACGCAGTATTTT
>TRBV29-1|TRBJ2-7|TRBD1|NA
CSVAGQGKNEQYF
TGCAGCGTGGCCGGACAGGGGAAGAACGAGCAGTACTTC
>TRBV5-1|TRBJ2-1|TRBD2|NA
CASSLVVGGPDEQFF
TGCGCCAGCAGCTTGGTCGTGGGAGGGCCGGATGAGCAGTTCTTC
>TRBV29-1|TRBJ2-2|TRBD1|NA
CSVTGAGELFF
TGCAGCGTCACAGGGGCGGGGGAGCTGTTTTTT
>TRBV7-9|TRBJ2-7|NA|NA
CASSDRQAYEQYF
TGTGCCAGCAGCGATCGACAGGCCTACGAGCAGTACTTC
>TRBV5-1|TRBJ1-2|TRBD1|NA
CASSWTGGNYGYTF
TGCGCCAGCAGCTGGACAGGGGGCAACTATGGCTACACCTTC
>TRBV4-1|TRBJ2-7|NA|once
CASSQGPGPTYEQYF
TGCGCCAGCAGCCAGGGGCCGGGCCCAACCTACGAGCAGTACTTC
>TRBV19|TRBJ2-7|NA|NA
CASSTTTTGQYF
TGTGCCAGTAGTACCACGACGACGGGGCAGTACTTC
>TRBV14|TRBJ2-5|NA|NA
CASSQTRQAWRETQYF
TGTGCCAGCAGCCAGACGAGACAGGCCTGGAGAGAGACCCAGTACTTC
>TRBV7-7|TRBJ2-2|TRBD2|NA
CASSPNLGTSANTGELFF
TGTGCCAGCAGCCCCAATCTTGGGACTAGCGCGAACACCGGGGAGCTGTTTTTT
>TRBV28|TRBJ1-2|NA|NA
CASSLGGLGYTF
TGTGCCAGCAGTTTGGGGGGGCTTGGCTACACCTTC
>TRBV28|TRBJ2-5|TRBD2|NA
CASSFGSGMQTQYF
TGTGCCAGCAGTTTTGGTAGCGGGATGCAGACCCAGTACTTC
>TRBV9|TRBJ2-1|TRBD2|NA
CASSPKTSGFNEQFF
TGTGCCAGCAGCCCGAAGACTAGCGGGTTTAATGAGCAGTTCTTC
>TRBV27|TRBJ2-3|TRBD1|NA
CATKVYGDRASDTQYF
TGTGCCACCAAAGTTTATGGGGACAGGGCCTCAGATACGCAGTATTTT
>TRBV19|TRBJ1-5|NA|NA
CAIAQNIGQPQHF
TGTGCCATAGCCCAAAACATCGGTCAGCCCCAGCATTTT
>TRBV27|TRBJ1-1|NA|NA
CASSPLADTEAFF
TGTGCCAGCAGTCCCCTAGCCGACACTGAAGCTTTCTTT
>TRBV7-9|TRBJ2-1|TRBD2|NA
CASSLVSGRSNEQFF
TGTGCCAGCAGCTTAGTTAGCGGGAGATCTAATGAGCAGTTCTTC
>TRBV7-3|TRBJ2-3|TRBD2|NA
CASSLGLAGVTDTQYF
TGTGCCAGCAGCCTTGGACTAGCGGGAGTAACAGATACGCAGTATTTT
>TRBV7-2|TRBJ1-5|NA|NA
CASSFTGPGQPQHF
TGTGCCAGCAGCTTTACAGGACCAGGTCAGCCCCAGCATTTT
>TRBV5-6|TRBJ2-3|TRBD2|NA
CASSSIAGDTQYF
TGTGCCAGCAGCTCAATAGCGGGAGATACGCAGTATTTT
>TRBV4-2|TRBJ2-7|TRBD2|NA
CASSQDPGGGSYEQYF
TGTGCCAGCAGCCAAGATCCGGGCGGGGGGTCCTACGAGCAGTACTTC
>TRBV27|TRBJ2-2|NA|NA
CASSLAGTGELFF
TGTGCCAGCAGTTTAGCAGGCACCGGGGAGCTGTTTTTT
>TRBV14|TRBJ1-6|NA|few
CASSPGLTNSPLHF
TGTGCCAGCAGCCCTGGACTGACCAATTCACCCCTCCACTTT